What follows are 3 T cell receptor beta chains derived from one specimen sequenced in a study of T-cell memory formation after mild COVID-19. MiXCR, applied by TCRdb to the 5' RACE reads, yields one record per CDR3 protein. The sample yields approximately 490,000 distinct CDR3 sequences, 20% seen once. Sequenced: PBMCs or a T cell subset sorted from them (not recorded which). Receptor source: an adult woman who had mild COVID-19 (a few samples of this study predate the infection). Cell type and time point are not known.

This clonotype appeared a few times. This chain uses TRBV5-6 with TRBJ1-2, with D possibly being TRBD1 (6 bases). The germline V gene encodes CDR1 SGHDT and CDR2 YYEEEE. V dropped 1 base and J dropped 0 bases, with 13 bases sitting between them. The CDR3 is 16 residues long. CDR3 DNA sequence: TGTGCCAGCAGCTTGCTTTACAGGGAGGCTAACTATGGCTACACCTTC. Protein: CASSLLYREANYGYTF.

This chain joins TRBV6-5 and TRBJ1-4, with D possibly being TRBD1 (6 bases). The CDR3 sequence is 14 residues long. From germline, CDR1 is MNHEY and CDR2 SVGAGI. The V end lost 4 bases, the J end lost 8 bases, and 14 bases lay between the germline ends. CDR3: CASSSTGGYEKLFF. CDR3 in DNA: TGTGCCAGCAGTTCGACCGGGGGCTACGAAAAACTGTTTTTT.

This clonotype was counted at least ten times. The rearrangement joins TRBV20-1 to TRBJ2-7; 9 bases are a match to TRBD1. CDR3 length equals 14 residues. Losses at the gene ends were 4 bases for V and 3 bases for J; bases not matched to a gene: 7. CDR1 and CDR2 from the germline V gene are DFQATT and SNEGSKA (reference sequence). The CDR3 DNA reads TGCAGTGCTACCCAGGACAGGGGCCGCTACGAGCAGTACTTC. It encodes CSATQDRGRYEQYF.